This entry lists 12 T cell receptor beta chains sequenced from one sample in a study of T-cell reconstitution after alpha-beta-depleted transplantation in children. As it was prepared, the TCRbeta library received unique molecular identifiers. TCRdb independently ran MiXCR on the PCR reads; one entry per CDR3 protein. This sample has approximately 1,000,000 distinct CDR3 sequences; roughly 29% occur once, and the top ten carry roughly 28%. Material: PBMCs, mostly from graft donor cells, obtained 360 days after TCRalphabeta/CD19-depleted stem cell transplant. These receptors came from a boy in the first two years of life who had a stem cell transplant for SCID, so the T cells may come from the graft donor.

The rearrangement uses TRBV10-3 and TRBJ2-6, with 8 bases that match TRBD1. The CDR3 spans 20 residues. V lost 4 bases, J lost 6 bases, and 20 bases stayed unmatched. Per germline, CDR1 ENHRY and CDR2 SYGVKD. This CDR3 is CAISGGQGILGVYAANVLTF. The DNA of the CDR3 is TGTGCCATCAGTGGTGGACAGGGTATACTAGGAGTCTATGCGGCCAACGTCCTGACTTTC.

CDR3 residues: CASSFAGYRDTQSYGYTF. CDR3 bases: TGTGCCAGCAGCTTTGCGGGTTACCGGGACACCCAATCGTATGGCTACACCTTC. The chain carries TRBV11-1 and TRBJ1-2; tentative D call: TRBD1 (6 bases). Germline V gene lookup returns CDR1 SGHAT and CDR2 FQDESV (reference sequence). The CDR3 is made up of 18 amino acids. V was clipped by 3 bases and J by 5 bases, with 25 bases between them.

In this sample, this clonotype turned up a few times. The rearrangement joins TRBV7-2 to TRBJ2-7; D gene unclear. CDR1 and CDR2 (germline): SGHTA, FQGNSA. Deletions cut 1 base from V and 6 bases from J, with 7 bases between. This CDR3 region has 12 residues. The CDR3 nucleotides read TGTGCCAGCAGCTTAGACTGGGGCGAGCAGTACTTC. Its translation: CASSLDWGEQYF.

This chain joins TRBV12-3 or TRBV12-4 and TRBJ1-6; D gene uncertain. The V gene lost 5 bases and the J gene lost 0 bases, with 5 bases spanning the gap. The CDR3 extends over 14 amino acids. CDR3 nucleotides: TGTGCCAGCAGTCCCACCTCCTATAATTCACCCCTCCACTTT. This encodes CASSPTSYNSPLHF.

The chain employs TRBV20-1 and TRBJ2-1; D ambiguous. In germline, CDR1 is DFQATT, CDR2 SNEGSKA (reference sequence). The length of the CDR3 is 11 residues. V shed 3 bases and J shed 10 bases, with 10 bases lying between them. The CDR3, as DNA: TGCAGTGCTAGCGACCCGGCAGAGCAGTTCTTC. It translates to CSASDPAEQFF.

In DNA form, the CDR3 reads TGCGCCAGCAGCCAAGAGGGCAGAACGTGGGAGACCCAGTACTTC. Protein product: CASSQEGRTWETQYF. The J gene is TRBJ2-5, the V gene TRBV4-1; D is unresolved. V lost 0 bases and J 5 bases, leaving 13 bases between the germline ends. Germline V gene data show CDR1 as MGHRA and CDR2 as YSYEKL. The length of the CDR3 is 15 residues.

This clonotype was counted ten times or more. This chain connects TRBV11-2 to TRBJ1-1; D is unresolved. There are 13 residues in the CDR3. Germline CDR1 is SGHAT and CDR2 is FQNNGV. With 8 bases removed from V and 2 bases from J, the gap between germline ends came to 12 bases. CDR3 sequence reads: CASSPRVNTEAFF. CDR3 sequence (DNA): TGTGCCAGCTCACCTAGAGTTAACACTGAAGCTTTCTTT.

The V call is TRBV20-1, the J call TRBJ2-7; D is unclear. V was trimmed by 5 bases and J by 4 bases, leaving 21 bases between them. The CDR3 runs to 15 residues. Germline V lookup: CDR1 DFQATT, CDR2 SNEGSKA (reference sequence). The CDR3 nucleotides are TGCAGTGCTCGCGACCCCCGAGTAGTTGAATACGAGCAGTACTTC. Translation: CSARDPRVVEYEQYF.

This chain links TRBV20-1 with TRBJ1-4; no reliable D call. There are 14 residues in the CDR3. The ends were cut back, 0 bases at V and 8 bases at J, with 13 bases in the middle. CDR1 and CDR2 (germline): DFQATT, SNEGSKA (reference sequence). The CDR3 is CSARDLVKGEKLFF. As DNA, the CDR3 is TGCAGTGCTAGAGATCTAGTAAAAGGGGAAAAACTGTTTTTT.

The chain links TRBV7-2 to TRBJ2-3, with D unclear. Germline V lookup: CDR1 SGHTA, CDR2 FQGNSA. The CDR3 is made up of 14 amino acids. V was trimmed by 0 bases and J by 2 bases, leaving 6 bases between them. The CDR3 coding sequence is TGTGCCAGCAGCTTAGCCTACCACACAGATACGCAGTATTTT. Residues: CASSLAYHTDTQYF.

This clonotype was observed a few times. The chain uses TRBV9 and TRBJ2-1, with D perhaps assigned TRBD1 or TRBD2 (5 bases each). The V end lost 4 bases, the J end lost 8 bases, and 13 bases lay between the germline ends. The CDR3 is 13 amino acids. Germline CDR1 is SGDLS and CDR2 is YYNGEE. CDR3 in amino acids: CASSPRGDHEQFF. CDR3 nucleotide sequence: TGTGCCAGCAGCCCTAGAGGGGACCATGAGCAGTTCTTC.

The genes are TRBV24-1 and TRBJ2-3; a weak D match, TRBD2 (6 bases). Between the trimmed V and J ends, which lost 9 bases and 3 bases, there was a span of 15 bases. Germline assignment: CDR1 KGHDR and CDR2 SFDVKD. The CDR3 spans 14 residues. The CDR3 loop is CATPRSRGTDTQYF. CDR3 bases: TGTGCCACCCCCCGCTCGCGGGGTACAGATACGCAGTATTTT.